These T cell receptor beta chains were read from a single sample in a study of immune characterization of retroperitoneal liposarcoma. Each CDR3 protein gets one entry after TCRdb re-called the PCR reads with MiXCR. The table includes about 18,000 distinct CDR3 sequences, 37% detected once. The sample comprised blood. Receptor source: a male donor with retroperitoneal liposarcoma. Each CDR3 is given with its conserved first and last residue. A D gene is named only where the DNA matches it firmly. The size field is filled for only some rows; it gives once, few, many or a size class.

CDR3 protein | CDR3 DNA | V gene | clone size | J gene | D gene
CASSDSYNSPLHF | TGTGCCAGCAGTGACAGTTATAATTCACCCCTCCACTTT | TRBV6-1 | medium-sized | TRBJ1-6 | .
CASSESGGIETQFF | TGTGCCAGCAGTGAGTCAGGGGGCATAGAGACCCAGTTCTTC | TRBV6-1 | medium-sized | TRBJ2-1 | TRBD1
CAISRTSTDTQYF | TGTGCCATCAGCAGGACTAGCACAGATACGCAGTATTTT | TRBV10-3 | few | TRBJ2-3 | .
CASSELRGTGELFF | TGTGCCAGCAGTGAACTCCGGGGGACCGGGGAGCTGTTTTTT | TRBV6-1 | . | TRBJ2-2 | .
CASRPGVFDTQYF | TGTGCCAGCAGGCCGGGGGTTTTCGATACGCAGTATTTT | TRBV6-1 | . | TRBJ2-3 | .
CASSSPTFDFYNEQFF | TGTGCCAGCAGCTCACCGACTTTCGACTTTTACAATGAGCAGTTCTTC | TRBV7-6 | medium-sized | TRBJ2-1 | .
CASSPGGGGEKLFF | TGTGCCAGCAGTCCCGGCGGGGGGGGTGAAAAACTGTTTTTT | TRBV7-2 | medium-sized | TRBJ1-4 | .
CASSQALATYNEQFF | TGTGCCAGCAGCCAAGCCCTAGCTACCTACAATGAGCAGTTCTTC | TRBV3-1 | . | TRBJ2-1 | .
CASSPSGVYNEQFF | TGTGCCAGCAGCCCCAGTGGGGTTTACAATGAGCAGTTCTTC | TRBV7-6 | . | TRBJ2-1 | .
CASGQVFLYEQYF | TGTGCCAGTGGACAGGTTTTCCTCTACGAGCAGTACTTC | TRBV6-1 | few | TRBJ2-7 | TRBD1
CARSLGAGGDTQYF | TGTGCCAGAAGCTTGGGGGCGGGTGGGGATACGCAGTATTTT | TRBV5-3 | . | TRBJ2-3 | .
CASSFTSGGTKTYEQFF | TGTGCCAGCAGCTTCACTAGCGGGGGTACAAAAACCTACGAGCAGTTCTTC | TRBV7-2 | few | TRBJ2-1 | TRBD2
CASTNDRIYGYTF | TGTGCCAGCACCAACGACAGAATCTATGGCTACACCTTC | TRBV6-1 | few | TRBJ1-2 | .
CASSLGTGSVGEQYF | TGTGCCAGCAGTTTGGGGACAGGGTCGGTTGGGGAGCAGTACTTC | TRBV27 | . | TRBJ2-7 | TRBD1
CASSDTGGSTEAFF | TGTGCCAGCAGTGATACAGGGGGCTCTACTGAAGCTTTCTTT | TRBV6-2/TRBV6-3 | . | TRBJ1-1 | TRBD1
CASSRETGTHYEQYF | TGTGCCAGCAGCAGAGAAACAGGGACTCACTACGAGCAGTACTTC | TRBV7-2 | few | TRBJ2-7 | .
CASEENVSNEKLFF | TGCGCCAGCGAGGAGAACGTCTCTAATGAAAAACTGTTTTTT | TRBV4-1 | few | TRBJ1-4 | .